This entry concerns a single T cell receptor beta chain. The data were produced by immunoSEQ multiplex PCR, yet TCRdb's version contains in-frame clones alone and is incomplete. The data show some 160,000 clones, approximately 89% seen once. The sample originates from a study of T cell responses to AZD1222 COVID-19 vaccine. Overall study: Samples with a second dose at about 4 or about 12 weeks were pooled together.

J lost 5 bases, V lost 5 bases, and 5 bases had no gene match. Germline V gives CDR1 SNHLY, CDR2 FYNNEI. The CDR3 has 15 residues. The chain couples TRBV2 to TRBJ2-5; 13 nucleotides agree with TRBD2. The material sequenced was peripheral blood, taken on day 0 of AZD1222 vaccination. This sequence was found in an adult in good health. The CDR3 nucleotides read TGTGCCAGCAGTCCATCGACTAGCGGGAGGGAGACCCAGTACTTC. It codes for CASSPSTSGRETQYF.